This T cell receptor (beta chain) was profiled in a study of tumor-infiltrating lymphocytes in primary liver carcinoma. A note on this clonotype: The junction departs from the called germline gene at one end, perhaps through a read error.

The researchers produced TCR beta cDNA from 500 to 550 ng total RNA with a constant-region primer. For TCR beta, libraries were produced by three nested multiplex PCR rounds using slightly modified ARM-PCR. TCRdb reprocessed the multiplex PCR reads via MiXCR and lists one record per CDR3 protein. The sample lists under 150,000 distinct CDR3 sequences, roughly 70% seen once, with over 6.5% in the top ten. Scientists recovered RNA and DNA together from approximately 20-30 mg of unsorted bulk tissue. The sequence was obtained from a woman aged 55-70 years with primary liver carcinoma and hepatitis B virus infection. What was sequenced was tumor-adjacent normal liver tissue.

The CDR3 reads CAGSWGTPYEQYF. CDR3 nucleotide sequence: TGTGCCGGCAGCTGGGGCACCCCCTACGAGCAGTACTTT. The rearrangement links TRBV11-2 to TRBJ2-7, with TRBD1 as a possible D gene (5 bases). CDR1 and CDR2 (germline): SGHAT, FQNNGV. The CDR3 consists of 13 residues.